The subject of this entry is one T cell receptor beta chain. Its antigen is still unknown. Libraries of TRB cDNA were made by 5' RACE and carried UMIs. TCRdb reprocessed the 5' RACE reads; each CDR3 protein has one entry and no DNA is given. This sample lists 140,000 to 150,000 distinct CDR3 sequences; its ten largest clones have about 0.27%. This record belongs to a study of CXCR3-negative and CXCR3-positive naive CD8 T cells. Study as a whole: The study obtained 140 million or so TRB reads, about 1.5 +/- 0.3 million per library.

The CDR3 consists of 17 residues. General observations from the study: Whereas both naive subsets had comparably high diversity, memory CD8+ cells had much lower diversity. TRBV-TRBJ usage was alike in naive CXCR3-negative and CXCR3-positive cells but differed in memory cells. CXCR3-positive naive cells had TRB CDR3s that were more hydrophobic than CXCR3-negative naive cells had.

Sequenced sample: naive CXCR3+ CD8+ T cells from blood. Subset indicated: CD45RO-CCR7+CD27+CD95- naive CD8+ T cells expressing CXCR3 (TNR3+). The sequence was obtained from a human donor in good health. Some clones in this sample may be carry-over from other donors' samples. The V gene is TRBV12-3 or TRBV12-4, the J gene TRBJ2-4; TCRdb designates TRBD2, a call that cannot be tested without DNA. This CDR3 reads CASSLKDLESRENIQYF.